One sample yielded the 23 T cell receptor beta chains listed below, sequenced in a study of CD8 T cells in ankylosing spondylitis (TCRdb year 2017). The paper's findings and limits, for the study overall: A TCR beta motif made up of several highly homologous amino acid variants appeared to be characteristic of blood from ankylosing spondylitis patients.

These receptors have no known antigen. The protocol used for the library was 5' RACE. The run used an Illumina HiSeq 2500. The public reads were reanalyzed by TCRdb: fastp trimming at Q25, MiXCR alignment, in-frame beta chains only. Rows with one shared CDR3 protein collapse into an entry with the most common genes and DNA. This sample is represented by under 550,000 distinct CDR3 sequences; roughly 26% of them were singletons. Roughly 0.9% of the sample comes from the top ten. The specimen sequenced was blood, either unsorted or a sorted T cell fraction (not recorded which). The receptors were sampled from a male donor with ankylosing spondylitis.

The chain is built from TRBV6-5 and TRBJ2-7; the match to TRBD1 covers 8 bases. V shed 6 bases and J 3 bases; nucleotides not matched to a gene: 10. Germline values: CDR1 MNHEY, CDR2 SVGAGI. The CDR3 is made up of 15 amino acids. CDR3 loop: CASRSRTGLNYEQYV. The CDR3 bases are TGTGCCAGCAGATCTCGGACAGGGCTTAACTACGAGCAGTACGTC.

This clonotype has a count of ten or more. The chain couples TRBV29-1 to TRBJ2-6, with D unclear. V was trimmed by 6 bases and J by 2 bases, leaving 8 bases between them. CDR1 SQVTM and CDR2 ANQGSEA come from the germline V gene. The CDR3 runs to 13 residues. CDR3 amino acids: CSVEKAGANVLTF. DNA of the CDR3: TGCAGCGTCGAAAAGGCTGGGGCCAACGTCCTGACTTTC. Full variable domain (rest looked up from reference TRBV29-1 and TRBJ2-6): SAVISQKPSRDICQRGTSLTIQCQVDSQVTMMFWYRQQPGQSLTLIATANQGSEATYESGFVIDKFPISRPNLTFSTLTVSNMSPEDSSIYLCSVEKAGANVLTFGAGSRLTVL.

This clonotype was seen only a few times. CDR3 in amino acids: CASTSRQLAQHF. The CDR3 bases are TGTGCCAGCACCTCCCGGCAGTTAGCCCAGCATTTT. The rearrangement links TRBV6-2 or TRBV6-3 to TRBJ1-5; the D is unclear. CDR1 is MNHEY and CDR2 is SVGEGT in the germline V gene. This CDR3 comprises 12 residues. The V and J ends lost 7 bases and 11 bases respectively, with 15 bases between them.

V gene TRBV20-1 combines with J gene TRBJ1-6; the D gene is possibly TRBD1 (5 bases). V was trimmed by 4 bases and J by 1 base, leaving 11 bases between them. This CDR3 comprises 15 residues. Germline CDR1 DFQATT, CDR2 SNEGSKA (reference sequence). The CDR3 protein is CSATLGGSYNSPLHF. The CDR3 DNA reads as TGCAGTGCTACCCTGGGGGGGTCCTATAATTCACCCCTCCACTTT.

The sample holds a few counts of this clonotype. CDR3 in amino acids: CASCNPGTRSYNEQFF. Here the CDR3 DNA reads TGTGCCAGCTGCAATCCCGGGACCCGATCCTACAATGAGCAGTTCTTC. The rearrangement links TRBV18 to TRBJ2-1, with D perhaps being TRBD1 or TRBD2 (5 bases each). Between the trimmed V and J ends, which lost 7 bases and 1 base, there was a span of 17 bases. The CDR3 is 16 residues long. The germline CDR1 and CDR2 sequences are KGHSH and LQKENI.

The chain combines TRBV20-1 with TRBJ2-2, with D unclear. Germline CDR1 and CDR2: DFQATT and SNEGSKA (reference sequence). V shed 6 bases and J shed 6 bases, with 20 bases lying between them. The CDR3 is 15 residues long. CDR3 protein: CSAEDSRRVAGELFF. The CDR3 DNA follows: TGCAGTGCCGAAGATTCTCGACGGGTCGCCGGGGAGCTGTTTTTT.

The gene calls are TRBV27 and TRBJ1-4; no firm D call. The CDR3 has 15 amino acids. V dropped 6 bases and J dropped 4 bases, with 15 bases sitting between them. The germline V gene encodes CDR1 MNHEY and CDR2 SMNVEV (reference sequence). The CDR3 region is CASSYLGSGNEKLFF. DNA of the CDR3: TGTGCCAGCAGCTACTTGGGGTCGGGTAATGAAAAACTGTTTTTT. Complete variable domain (other parts from reference TRBV27 and TRBJ1-4): EAQVTQNPRYLITVTGKKLTVTCSQNMNHEYMSWYRQDPGLGLRQIYYSMNVEVTDKGDVPEGYKVSRKEKRNFPLILESPSPNQTSLYFCASSYLGSGNEKLFFGSGTQLSVL.

This chain links TRBV3-1 with TRBJ1-3, with TRBD1 matching 8 bases. CDR3 length: 18 amino acids. V dropped 4 bases and J dropped 3; count of bases not matched to a gene: 14. Germline V lookup: CDR1 LGHDT, CDR2 YNNKEL (reference sequence). This CDR3 is CASSPSRDQGAFGNTIYF. CDR3 in DNA: TGTGCCAGCAGCCCTAGTCGGGATCAGGGGGCGTTTGGAAACACCATATATTTT.

This clonotype has ten or more counts. The chain has TRBV12-3 or TRBV12-4 and TRBJ2-3; the D call may be TRBD1 or TRBD2 (7 bases each). V was pared by 5 bases and J by 3 bases, with 15 bases between. The CDR3 is made up of 15 amino acids. The CDR3 spells CASSRGRGRTDTQYF. CDR3 bases: TGTGCCAGCAGTCGGGGGAGGGGGCGGACAGATACGCAGTATTTT.

V is TRBV24-1 and J is TRBJ2-3; 8 bases align to TRBD2. CDR1 KGHDR and CDR2 SFDVKD come from the germline V gene. V lost 6 bases, J lost 5 bases, and 6 bases stayed unmatched. The CDR3 consists of 14 residues. In DNA, the CDR3 is TGTGCCACCAGTAAGGCGGGAGGAGTAGATACGCAGTATTTT. Translating it yields CATSKAGGVDTQYF.

The table lists this clonotype with a few counts. J is TRBJ2-1 and V is TRBV5-1; TRBD2 matches 7 bases. The CDR3 covers 16 residues. The germline CDR1 and CDR2 sequences are SGHRS and YFSETQ. The V segment lost 2 bases and the J segment 0 bases; nucleotides outside the gene matches: 5. In DNA, the CDR3 is TGCGCCAGCAGCTTTACTAGCGCCAGCTCCTACAATGAGCAGTTCTTC. It codes for CASSFTSASSYNEQFF. The full variable domain, its missing parts supplied by reference TRBV5-1 and TRBJ2-1, is KAGVTQTPRYLIKTRGQQVTLSCSPISGHRSVSWYQQTPGQGLQFLFEYFSETQRNKGNFPGRFSGRQFSNSRSEMNVSTLELGDSALYLCASSFTSASSYNEQFFGPGTRLTVL.

This sequence joins TRBV7-9 and TRBJ2-1, with unresolved D. V was trimmed by 11 bases and J by 4 bases, leaving 18 bases between them. CDR1 and CDR2 from the germline V gene are SEHNR and FQNEAQ (reference sequence). This CDR3 spans 14 amino acids. For the CDR3, the DNA is TGTGCCGGCCTCGAGCGCGCCGATTACAATGAGCAGTTCTTC. Residues: CAGLERADYNEQFF. The entire variable domain, with the rest obtained from reference TRBV7-9 and TRBJ2-1, is as follows: DTGVSQNPRHKITKRGQNVTFRCDPISEHNRLYWYRQTLGQGPEFLTYFQNEAQLEKSRLLSDRFSAERPKGSFSTLEIQRTEQGDSAMYLCAGLERADYNEQFFGPGTRLTVL.

The CDR3 DNA is TGTGCCAGCAGCTTATCCAACAGTCAAGAGACCCAGTACTTC. Its translation: CASSLSNSQETQYF. This chain joins TRBV7-2 and TRBJ2-5; D gene uncertain. V lost 2 bases, J lost 2 bases, and 9 bases lay in between. The CDR3 is 14 residues long. CDR1 is SGHTA, CDR2 FQGNSA, per germline.

This clonotype has a handful of counts. The rearrangement joins TRBV7-9 to TRBJ2-3; 12 bases agree with TRBD1. The CDR3 extends over 15 amino acids. Germline trimming cut 4 bases from V and 5 bases from J; bases unmatched to any gene: 4. The germline gives CDR1 SEHNR, CDR2 FQNEAQ (reference sequence). For the CDR3, the DNA is TGTGCCAGCAGCTCGGGACAGGGGGCTGTAGATACGCAGTATTTT. Translating it yields CASSSGQGAVDTQYF.

This clonotype was seen repeatedly, ten times or more. The V and J genes are TRBV5-1 and TRBJ2-7, with D possibly TRBD2 on 6 matching bases. The V gene lost 4 bases and the J gene lost 3 bases, with 14 bases spanning the gap. The CDR3 has 14 residues. The V gene's germline CDR1 is SGHRS and CDR2 YFSETQ. The CDR3 spells CASSLQFGGYEQYF. The CDR3 nucleotides read TGCGCCAGCAGCCTCCAGTTCGGGGGCTACGAGCAGTACTTC.

J is TRBJ1-2 and V is TRBV30; 8 nucleotides match TRBD1. Germline CDR1 is GTSNPN and CDR2 is SVGIG (reference sequence). The CDR3 consists of 12 residues. This chain's CDR3 is CAYRQGNYGYTF. In DNA form, the CDR3 reads TGTGCTTACCGACAGGGGAACTATGGCTACACCTTC.

This chain links TRBV12-3 or TRBV12-4 with TRBJ1-1; D is unresolved. V dropped 3 bases and J dropped 3 bases, with 17 bases sitting between them. The CDR3 has 16 residues. The CDR3 sequence: CASSFYLGSVDTEAFF. CDR3 coding DNA: TGTGCCAGCAGTTTTTATTTGGGGAGCGTGGACACTGAAGCTTTCTTT.

This clonotype was seen more than once but under ten times. This chain connects TRBV19 to TRBJ1-1, with 7 bases aligning to TRBD1. The CDR3 is 14 amino acids. J lost 1 base, V lost 7 bases, and 6 bases had no gene match. Germline assignment: CDR1 LNHDA and CDR2 SQIVND (reference sequence). CDR3 DNA sequence: TGTGCCAGTAATACAGGACAGGCGAACACTGAAGCTTTCTTT. Amino acid sequence: CASNTGQANTEAFF. Based on the CDR3 plus reference TRBV19 and TRBJ1-1, the full variable domain is DGGITQSPKYLFRKEGQNVTLSCEQNLNHDAMYWYRQDPGQGLRLIYYSQIVNDFQKGDIAEGYSVSREKKESFPLTVTSAQKNPTAFYLCASNTGQANTEAFFGQGTRLTVV.

This rearrangement joins TRBV3-1 to TRBJ1-2; tentatively, D is TRBD1 (5 bases). Looked up from germline, CDR1 is LGHDT and CDR2 is YNNKEL (reference sequence). V was clipped by 4 bases and J by 6 bases, with 9 bases between them. The CDR3 is 12 amino acids. CDR3 coding DNA: TGTGCCAGCAGCCTAAGAGGGGATGGCTACACCTTC. Protein sequence: CASSLRGDGYTF.

J is TRBJ2-1 and V is TRBV20-1; 10 nucleotides align to TRBD2. The V segment lost 5 bases and the J segment 15 bases; nucleotides outside the gene matches: 10. This CDR3 is 12 amino acids long. Germline CDR1 reads DFQATT; CDR2 reads SNEGSKA (reference sequence). The CDR3 here is CSASPSGRGVFF. The CDR3 nucleotides are TGCAGTGCTTCCCCCAGCGGGAGGGGGGTGTTCTTC.

The chain is built from TRBV7-8 and TRBJ1-6; possible D gene TRBD1, 6 bases. The V end lost 6 bases, the J end lost 8 bases, and 11 bases lay between the germline ends. The CDR3 runs 13 residues. Germline CDR1 and CDR2: SGHVS and FQNEAQ. CDR3 residues: CASRPGGDSPLHF. The CDR3 DNA sequence: TGTGCCAGCAGGCCCGGGGGCGATTCACCCCTCCACTTT. Full variable domain (outside the CDR3, taken from reference TRBV7-8 and TRBJ1-6): GAGVSQSPRYKVAKRGQDVALRCDPISGHVSLFWYQQALGQGPEFLTYFQNEAQLDKSGLPSDRFFAERPEGSVSTLKIQRTQQEDSAVYLCASRPGGDSPLHFGNGTRLTVT.

There are many counts of this clonotype. This chain joins TRBV15 and TRBJ2-1; no reliable D call. Germline CDR1 and CDR2: LNHNV and YYDKDF (reference sequence). The ends were cut back, 1 base at V and 1 base at J, with 11 bases in the middle. This CDR3 spans 16 amino acids. This chain's CDR3 is CATSRAARSSYNEQFF. CDR3 bases: TGTGCCACCAGCAGAGCGGCGCGCAGTTCCTACAATGAGCAGTTCTTC.

The V gene is TRBV5-1, the J gene TRBJ1-2; D gene uncertain. CDR3 size: 14 residues. Germline CDR1 is SGHRS and CDR2 is YFSETQ. Trimming took off 0 bases at V and 4 bases at J, with 10 bases between the two ends. CDR3 residues: CASSLEVTSYGYTF. The CDR3 coding sequence is TGCGCCAGCAGCTTGGAGGTCACCTCCTATGGCTACACCTTC. Combining the CDR3 with reference TRBV5-1 and TRBJ1-2 gives the whole variable domain KAGVTQTPRYLIKTRGQQVTLSCSPISGHRSVSWYQQTPGQGLQFLFEYFSETQRNKGNFPGRFSGRQFSNSRSEMNVSTLELGDSALYLCASSLEVTSYGYTFGSGTRLTVV.